Shown below are 17 T cell receptor beta chains from a single sample sequenced in a study of early T cells in non-severe SARS-CoV-2 infection. A single record per CDR3 protein comes from TCRdb applying MiXCR to the 5' RACE reads. The sample lists about 26,000 distinct CDR3 sequences; roughly 4.2% were seen once. Specimen: whole blood. These receptors came from an adult who was a healthcare worker with PCR-confirmed SARS-CoV-2 infection or an uninfected control (not recorded which).

V gene TRBV2 combines with J gene TRBJ2-2; D is uncertain. The CDR3 totals 14 residues. V was clipped by 10 bases and J by 0 bases, with 12 bases between them. Germline values: CDR1 SNHLY, CDR2 FYNNEI. The CDR3 spells CATSTGTNTGELFF. The CDR3 region has the DNA TGTGCCACGTCGACTGGCACGAACACCGGGGAGCTGTTTTTT.

This clonotype was picked up many times. The V gene is TRBV20-1, the J gene TRBJ2-1, with D perhaps TRBD2 (6 bases). The CDR3 is 15 residues long. The V end lost 1 base, the J end lost 4 bases, and 14 bases lay between the germline ends. Germline CDR1 and CDR2: DFQATT and SNEGSKA (reference sequence). The CDR3 loop reads CSARVTSRGYNEQFF. CDR3 nucleotides: TGCAGTGCTAGAGTTACTAGCCGGGGATACAATGAGCAGTTCTTC.

This clonotype was counted ten times or more. The chain carries TRBV7-6 and TRBJ2-5, with 8 positions matching TRBD1. Germline V gene sequence: CDR1 SGHVS, CDR2 FNYEAQ. V shed 6 bases and J 1 base; nucleotides not matched to a gene: 4. The CDR3 runs 14 residues. The CDR3 is CASRPDRGQETQYF. The CDR3 nucleotides read TGTGCCAGCAGACCCGACAGGGGCCAAGAGACCCAGTACTTC.

This clonotype was counted at least ten times. This chain joins TRBV6-1 and TRBJ2-1; 7 bases agree with TRBD1. Germline V gene sequence: CDR1 MNHNS, CDR2 SASEGT. The CDR3 sequence is 15 residues long. After removal of 6 bases from V and 5 bases from J, the junction contained 10 bases not matched to a gene. CDR3 in amino acids: CASSIFGTADNEQFF. CDR3 bases: TGTGCCAGCAGCATTTTCGGGACAGCTGACAATGAGCAGTTCTTC.

This clonotype was recorded at least ten times. One junction end disagrees with the germline gene, perhaps due to a read error. The CDR3 sequence is CASSLDRASNEQFF. DNA for the CDR3: TGTGCTAGCAGCTTAGACAGGGCGTCCAATGAGCAGTTCTTC. This chain uses TRBV7-7 with TRBJ2-1; 7 bases are a match to TRBD1. This CDR3 contains 14 residues. CDR1 is SSHAT, CDR2 FNYEAQ, per germline (reference sequence).

A few counts support this clonotype. The genes are TRBV19 and TRBJ2-7, with D perhaps matching TRBD1 or TRBD2 (7 bases each). CDR1 is LNHDA, CDR2 SQIVND, per germline (reference sequence). The CDR3 is 16 residues long. Trimming removed 4 bases from V and 3 bases from J, with 19 bases in between. CDR3 in DNA: TGTGCCAGTAGTACTACCCAGGGGGGGGCCTACTACGAGCAGTACTTC. Its protein product is CASSTTQGGAYYEQYF.

The chain carries TRBV16 and TRBJ1-2; the D is unclear. Germline CDR1 and CDR2: KGHSY and FQNENV. CDR3 length equals 12 residues. Trimming removed 5 bases at V and 0 bases at J, with 4 bases between. The CDR3 here is CASSGTNYGYTF. The DNA for the CDR3 is TGTGCCAGCAGCGGGACTAACTATGGCTACACCTTC.

This clonotype was observed at least ten times. The V and J genes are TRBV2 and TRBJ2-1; possible D gene TRBD2, 5 bases. Germline V gene data show CDR1 as SNHLY and CDR2 as FYNNEI. The CDR3 extends over 15 amino acids. V dropped 2 bases and J dropped 4 bases, with 12 bases sitting between them. CDR3 amino acids: CASSEQAAGYNEQFF. The DNA for the CDR3 is TGTGCCAGCAGTGAACAAGCGGCTGGTTACAATGAGCAGTTCTTC. Full variable domain (rest looked up from reference TRBV2 and TRBJ2-1): EPEVTQTPSHQVTQMGQEVILRCVPISNHLYFYWYRQILGQKVEFLVSFYNNEISEKSEIFDDQFSVERPDGSNFTLKIRSTKLEDSAMYFCASSEQAAGYNEQFFGPGTRLTVL.

In its sample, this clonotype was seen many times. This sequence joins TRBV15 and TRBJ2-3; TRBD2 matches at 11 bases. Germline-derived CDR1 and CDR2 are LNHNV and YYDKDF (reference sequence). Trimming cost V 6 bases and J 6 bases; bases outside gene matches: 8. The CDR3 runs 15 residues. The CDR3 reads CATSPSGGPGDTQYF. CDR3 coding DNA: TGTGCCACCAGTCCTAGCGGGGGGCCGGGTGATACGCAGTATTTT. The full variable domain, in which reference TRBV15 and TRBJ2-3 provide the parts outside the CDR3, is DAMVIQNPRYQVTQFGKPVTLSCSQTLNHNVMYWYQQKSSQAPKLLFHYYDKDFNNEADTPDNFQSRRPNTSFCFLDIRSPGLGDTAMYLCATSPSGGPGDTQYFGPGTRLTVL.

Many counts were recorded for this clonotype. The genes are TRBV5-1 and TRBJ2-1, with 7 bases fitting TRBD2. This CDR3 comprises 17 residues. V lost 5 bases and J lost 10; bases outside the gene matches: 21. Germline-derived CDR1 and CDR2 are SGHRS and YFSETQ. The CDR3 coding sequence is TGCGCCAGCAGGATGGCAGACAGTCCAGGACTAGTGGAAGAGCAGTTCTTC. Translating gives CASRMADSPGLVEEQFF.

Ten or more counts support this clonotype. The V call is TRBV18, the J call TRBJ2-3; 7 bases align to TRBD2. Germline CDR1 KGHSH, CDR2 LQKENI. Losses at the gene ends were 3 bases for V and 1 base for J; bases not matched to a gene: 10. The CDR3 contains 17 residues. CDR3 region: CASSPYVGGGGTDTQYF. For the CDR3, the DNA is TGTGCCAGCTCACCGTATGTTGGCGGGGGTGGCACAGATACGCAGTATTTT.

This clonotype was observed at least ten times. The V gene is TRBV7-6, the J gene TRBJ2-3; 7 nucleotides agree with TRBD1. The CDR3 is made up of 13 amino acids. The V gene's germline CDR1 is SGHVS and CDR2 FNYEAQ. The trim removed 6 bases at V and 5 bases at J, leaving 5 bases unmatched. The CDR3 bases are TGTGCCAGCAGTCCCGCAGGGGGAGATACGCAGTATTTT. Its protein is CASSPAGGDTQYF.

In its sample, this clonotype was seen many times. The CDR3 DNA reads TGCAGTGCGCCCTCACGAGCGGGGGACTCCTACAATGAGCAGTTCTTC. It codes for CSAPSRAGDSYNEQFF. The chain carries TRBV20-1 and TRBJ2-1; TRBD2 matches at 8 bases. Trimming at V came to 6 bases and at J to 0 bases, leaving 10 bases not matched to a gene. From germline, CDR1 is DFQATT and CDR2 SNEGSKA (reference sequence). The CDR3 length is 16 residues.

This clonotype appeared many times. The CDR3 bases are TGCAGCGTTGTCGGACCCACAGATACGCAGTATTTT. Translating it yields CSVVGPTDTQYF. V and J are TRBV29-1 and TRBJ2-3; D is undetermined. The germline V gene has CDR1 SQVTM and CDR2 ANQGSEA. V was cut by 4 bases and J by 2 bases, with 7 bases left in between. CDR3 length equals 12 residues.

There are many counts of this clonotype. The CDR3 DNA sequence: TGTGCCAGCAGCTTCGACAGGGGAAGCGAGCAGTACTTC. Amino acids: CASSFDRGSEQYF. V gene TRBV14 combines with J gene TRBJ2-7; 8 bases are a match to TRBD1. Trimming at V came to 5 bases and at J to 6 bases, leaving 6 bases not matched to a gene. Per the germline V gene, CDR1 is SGHDN and CDR2 is FVKESK. The CDR3 sequence is 13 residues long.

This clonotype was seen many times. The rearrangement joins TRBV11-2 to TRBJ2-1; 9 bases fit TRBD1. The germline CDR1 and CDR2 sequences are SGHAT and FQNNGV. Trimming removed 7 bases from V and 4 bases from J; junction bases left unmatched: 11. The CDR3 has 16 amino acids. CDR3 in DNA: TGTGCCAGCACCACAGTCCGGGACAGGGCTTACAATGAGCAGTTCTTC. Amino acids: CASTTVRDRAYNEQFF. Drawing the rest from reference TRBV11-2 and TRBJ2-1, the complete variable domain is EAGVAQSPRYKIIEKRQSVAFWCNPISGHATLYWYQQILGQGPKLLIQFQNNGVVDDSQLPKDRFSAERLKGVDSTLKIQPAKLEDSAVYLCASTTVRDRAYNEQFFGPGTRLTVL.

This clonotype showed up many times. The chain joins TRBV28 to TRBJ2-1; a possible D gene is TRBD1 (6 bases). V gave up 5 bases and J gave up 3 bases, with 14 bases separating them. This CDR3 contains 15 residues. Germline CDR1 MDHEN, CDR2 SYDVKM. This CDR3 is CASSGWAGDYNEQFF. The CDR3 bases are TGTGCCAGCAGTGGGTGGGCAGGGGACTACAATGAGCAGTTCTTC. The full variable domain, in which reference TRBV28 and TRBJ2-1 provide the parts outside the CDR3, is DVKVTQSSRYLVKRTGEKVFLECVQDMDHENMFWYRQDPGLGLRLIYFSYDVKMKEKGDIPEGYSVSREKKERFSLILESASTNQTSMYLCASSGWAGDYNEQFFGPGTRLTVL.